The 6 T cell receptor beta chains below all came from one sample that was sequenced in a study of cytomegalovirus exposure and HLA in healthy donors (dated by TCRdb to 2015 to 2018). To prepare the library, the immunoSEQ multiplex PCR assay was applied. Not all clones reach the TCRdb copy of this immuneACCESS table, which keeps in-frame sequences only. Checked studies attribute under half of the gap to unresolved V genes and leave the rest unexplained. The sample table shows more than 95,000 clones, and approximately 94% are seen once. Roughly 1.2% of the sample is taken by the ten largest. Source material: PBMCs. The receptors shown here come from a woman younger than 35 in good health and CMV-seronegative.

The CDR3, as DNA: TGTGCCAGAAGCTTGGCCCGGCTAGCGGTCAAAGCTGGGCAGTTCTTC. This gives the protein CARSLARLAVKAGQFF. The chain is built from TRBV5-3 and TRBJ2-1; 7 bases line up with TRBD2. TRBV5-3 is given ORF status, its function remaining uncertain. J gave up 12 bases and V 0 bases, and 15 bases lay outside the gene matches. This CDR3 is built from 16 residues.

A single count supports this clone. The chain is built from TRBV5-6 and TRBJ2-7; D not resolved. The ends were cut back, 4 bases at V and 6 bases at J, with 11 bases in the middle. The CDR3 totals 12 residues. CDR1 and CDR2 (germline): SGHDT, YYEEEE. CDR3 nucleotide sequence: TGTGCCAGCAGCCTTGAGGTAGGCGAGCAGTACTTC. Translation gives CASSLEVGEQYF.

Notes on this clone: Other DNA sequences in this sample translate to the same CDR3. This chain uses TRBV9 with TRBJ2-1; tentatively, D is TRBD2 (5 bases). With 0 bases removed from V and 4 bases from J, the gap between germline ends came to 11 bases. CDR3 length: 15 amino acids. Germline loops: CDR1 SGDLS, CDR2 YYNGEE. The CDR3 bases are TGTGCCAGCAGCGTAGGGCTAGCCGGTTACAATGAGCAGTTCTTC. It codes for CASSVGLAGYNEQFF.

This rearrangement joins TRBV13 to TRBJ1-1; D is perhaps TRBD1 (5 bases). The germline gives CDR1 PRHDT, CDR2 FYEKMQ (reference sequence). Trimming removed 3 bases from V and 6 bases from J, with 17 bases in between. CDR3 length: 15 residues. The CDR3 protein is CASSFWTYPVSEAFF. CDR3 in DNA: TGTGCCAGCAGCTTCTGGACATACCCCGTCTCTGAAGCTTTCTTT.

This clone was detected once. The chain links TRBV9 to TRBJ2-3; the D is unclear. V was shortened by 4 bases and J by 3 bases, with 9 bases between the two germline ends. CDR3 size: 13 residues. Germline CDR1 is SGDLS and CDR2 is YYNGEE. For the CDR3, the DNA is TGTGCCAGCAGCCCAGGCCCAACAGATACGCAGTATTTT. Amino acids: CASSPGPTDTQYF.

J is TRBJ2-7 and V is TRBV5-3, with 8 bases aligning to TRBD1. TRBV5-3 is filed as an ORF, its function uncertain. V was pared by 1 base and J by 1 base, with 16 bases of the junction left unmatched. This CDR3 spans 19 amino acids. CDR3 sequence: CARSLCGTGFRRLSYEQYF. CDR3 DNA: TGTGCCAGAAGCTTGTGCGGGACAGGATTTCGGAGATTATCCTACGAGCAGTACTTC.